The rows below give T cell receptor beta chains drawn from one sample of a study of CD8+CD57+ T cells in acquired aplastic anemia. TCRdb reprocessed the reads via MiXCR and lists one record per CDR3 protein. The repertoire holds about 190,000 distinct CDR3 sequences, with less than 60% as singletons. Specimen: sorted CD4+, CD8+, or CD8+CD57+ T cells (not recorded which) from PBMCs. The source of these receptors is a human donor with aplastic anemia. Both conserved end residues are part of each CDR3. Each record gives: J gene, V gene, clone size, D gene, CDR3 protein, CDR3 DNA. D genes are given only for firm matches. Size is omitted from some rows. Given values are once, few, many or a class for expanded clones.

J gene: TRBJ1-6; V gene: TRBV19; clone size: .; D gene: .; CDR3 protein: CASSTYSNSPLHF; CDR3 DNA: TGTGCCAGTAGTACCTACAGTAATTCACCCCTCCACTTT
J gene: TRBJ1-1; V gene: TRBV12-3/TRBV12-4; clone size: many; D gene: .; CDR3 protein: CASERQEWAEAFF; CDR3 DNA: TGTGCCAGCGAAAGACAGGAGTGGGCTGAAGCTTTCTTT
J gene: TRBJ1-5; V gene: TRBV6-6; clone size: many; D gene: .; CDR3 protein: CASSYRQNQPQHF; CDR3 DNA: TGTGCCAGCAGTTACCGACAGAATCAGCCCCAGCATTTT
J gene: TRBJ1-2; V gene: TRBV29-1; clone size: .; D gene: .; CDR3 protein: CSGLTDYGYTF; CDR3 DNA: TGCAGCGGCCTGACAGATTATGGCTACACCTTC
J gene: TRBJ2-1; V gene: TRBV29-1; clone size: medium-sized; D gene: .; CDR3 protein: CSVYVSYNEQFF; CDR3 DNA: TGCAGCGTTTACGTCTCCTACAATGAGCAGTTCTTC
J gene: TRBJ2-3; V gene: TRBV30; clone size: .; D gene: TRBD1; CDR3 protein: CAWGEGQSTDTQYF; CDR3 DNA: TGTGCCTGGGGAGAGGGACAGAGCACAGATACGCAGTATTTT
J gene: TRBJ1-3; V gene: TRBV4-1; clone size: many; D gene: .; CDR3 protein: CASSREATDGNTIYF; CDR3 DNA: TGCGCCAGCAGCCGGGAAGCGACAGATGGAAACACCATATATTTT
J gene: TRBJ2-5; V gene: TRBV7-7; clone size: .; D gene: .; CDR3 protein: CASSPAGTAFSETQYF; CDR3 DNA: TGTGCCAGCAGCCCAGCGGGGACAGCCTTCTCAGAGACCCAGTACTTC
J gene: TRBJ1-2; V gene: TRBV12-5; clone size: many; D gene: .; CDR3 protein: CASGLAPTGKGYGYTF; CDR3 DNA: TGTGCTAGTGGTTTGGCCCCAACGGGGAAGGGATATGGCTACACCTTC
J gene: TRBJ2-7; V gene: TRBV7-1; clone size: once; D gene: TRBD2; CDR3 protein: CASSSALAGNEQYF; CDR3 DNA: TGTGCCAGCAGCTCCGCACTAGCGGGAAACGAGCAGTACTTC
J gene: TRBJ2-5; V gene: TRBV5-4; clone size: many; D gene: TRBD1; CDR3 protein: CASSPPRQGGQETQYF; CDR3 DNA: TGTGCCAGCAGTCCCCCCCGACAGGGTGGCCAAGAGACCCAGTACTTC
J gene: TRBJ2-5; V gene: TRBV10-3; clone size: .; D gene: .; CDR3 protein: CAITRSGIQETQYF; CDR3 DNA: TGTGCCATCACTAGGTCCGGGATTCAAGAGACCCAGTACTTC
J gene: TRBJ1-5; V gene: TRBV15; clone size: few; D gene: .; CDR3 protein: CATSRVGSDSNQPQHF; CDR3 DNA: TGTGCCACCAGCAGAGTAGGCAGCGATAGCAATCAGCCCCAGCATTTT
J gene: TRBJ2-5; V gene: TRBV20-1; clone size: few; D gene: .; CDR3 protein: CSAAQETQYF; CDR3 DNA: TGCAGTGCCGCCCAAGAGACCCAGTACTTC
J gene: TRBJ1-2; V gene: TRBV5-1; clone size: .; D gene: .; CDR3 protein: CASSLNSAFYGYTF; CDR3 DNA: TGCGCCAGCAGCTTGAACTCGGCTTTCTATGGCTACACCTTC
J gene: TRBJ1-1; V gene: TRBV2; clone size: .; D gene: .; CDR3 protein: CASSERQSRWNEAFF; CDR3 DNA: TGTGCAAGCAGTGAGCGGCAGTCCAGGTGGAATGAAGCTTTCTTT
J gene: TRBJ1-5; V gene: TRBV9; clone size: many; D gene: .; CDR3 protein: CASSPGPISNQPQHF; CDR3 DNA: TGTGCCAGCAGCCCGGGTCCCATTAGCAATCAGCCCCAGCATTTT
J gene: TRBJ1-4; V gene: TRBV7-9; clone size: many; D gene: TRBD1; CDR3 protein: CASSLTGAGEKLFF; CDR3 DNA: TGTGCCAGCAGCCTTACAGGGGCTGGAGAAAAACTGTTTTTT
J gene: TRBJ1-2; V gene: TRBV19; clone size: .; D gene: .; CDR3 protein: CASIQAGGYTF; CDR3 DNA: TGTGCCAGTATTCAAGCTGGAGGCTACACCTTC
J gene: TRBJ1-3; V gene: TRBV7-9; clone size: .; D gene: .; CDR3 protein: CASTHPGPAGNTIYF; CDR3 DNA: TGTGCCAGCACCCACCCGGGACCAGCTGGAAACACCATATATTTT
J gene: TRBJ1-4; V gene: TRBV5-6; clone size: .; D gene: .; CDR3 protein: CASSSLTPTYEKLFF; CDR3 DNA: TGTGCCAGCAGCTCGCTGACACCTACTTATGAAAAACTGTTTTTT
J gene: TRBJ1-1; V gene: TRBV20-1; clone size: few; D gene: .; CDR3 protein: CSARDYTGPANTEAFF; CDR3 DNA: TGCAGTGCTAGAGATTACACAGGGCCCGCCAACACTGAAGCTTTCTTT
J gene: TRBJ1-5; V gene: TRBV19; clone size: few; D gene: .; CDR3 protein: CASSMRGFDNQPQHF; CDR3 DNA: TGTGCCAGTAGTATGAGGGGATTTGACAATCAGCCCCAGCATTTT
J gene: TRBJ1-1; V gene: TRBV20-1; clone size: .; D gene: TRBD1; CDR3 protein: CSARVDRGYPQDTEAFF; CDR3 DNA: TGCAGTGCTAGAGTAGACAGGGGTTATCCCCAGGACACTGAAGCTTTCTTT
J gene: TRBJ2-7; V gene: TRBV20-1; clone size: many; D gene: .; CDR3 protein: CSARDPTDFYEQYF; CDR3 DNA: TGCAGTGCTAGAGATCCTACAGACTTCTACGAGCAGTACTTC
J gene: TRBJ1-4; V gene: TRBV7-9; clone size: many; D gene: .; CDR3 protein: CASSIARPGEKLFF; CDR3 DNA: TGTGCCAGCAGCATAGCTCGCCCAGGGGAAAAACTGTTTTTT
J gene: TRBJ2-5; V gene: TRBV15; clone size: many; D gene: TRBD1; CDR3 protein: CATHGQGVRETQYF; CDR3 DNA: TGTGCCACCCACGGACAGGGGGTCCGGGAGACCCAGTACTTC
J gene: TRBJ2-4; V gene: TRBV5-1; clone size: .; D gene: TRBD1; CDR3 protein: CASSFGTAKNIQYF; CDR3 DNA: TGCGCCAGCAGCTTCGGGACAGCTAAAAACATTCAGTACTTC
J gene: TRBJ1-1; V gene: TRBV13; clone size: .; D gene: TRBD1; CDR3 protein: CATSGQENTEAFF; CDR3 DNA: TGTGCCACCTCGGGACAGGAAAACACTGAAGCTTTCTTT
J gene: TRBJ1-1; V gene: TRBV7-2; clone size: .; D gene: .; CDR3 protein: CASSPREYTEAFF; CDR3 DNA: TGTGCCAGCAGCCCGAGGGAGTACACTGAAGCTTTCTTT
J gene: TRBJ2-3; V gene: TRBV24-1; clone size: .; D gene: TRBD1; CDR3 protein: CATSPGQGRDNEQYF; CDR3 DNA: TGTGCCACCAGTCCGGGACAGGGGAGGGACAATGAGCAGTATTTT
J gene: TRBJ1-1; V gene: TRBV29-1; clone size: few; D gene: .; CDR3 protein: CSAGAEAFF; CDR3 DNA: TGCAGCGCAGGGGCTGAAGCTTTCTTT
J gene: TRBJ1-5; V gene: TRBV18; clone size: few; D gene: .; CDR3 protein: CASSLGDNNQPQHF; CDR3 DNA: TGTGCCAGCTCACTAGGGGACAACAATCAGCCCCAGCATTTT
J gene: TRBJ2-2; V gene: TRBV7-9; clone size: many; D gene: .; CDR3 protein: CASSLTGELFF; CDR3 DNA: TGTGCCAGCAGCTTGACAGGGGAGCTGTTTTTT
J gene: TRBJ2-1; V gene: TRBV2; clone size: .; D gene: TRBD2; CDR3 protein: CASRPGLAGNEQFF; CDR3 DNA: TGTGCCAGCAGGCCGGGACTAGCGGGAAATGAGCAGTTCTTC
J gene: TRBJ1-5; V gene: TRBV3-1; clone size: few; D gene: .; CDR3 protein: CASSQGAVRGNQPQHF; CDR3 DNA: TGTGCCAGCAGCCAAGGGGCCGTGAGGGGCAATCAGCCCCAGCATTTT
J gene: TRBJ2-7; V gene: TRBV18; clone size: .; D gene: .; CDR3 protein: CASSPFVGGSFYEQYF; CDR3 DNA: TGTGCCAGCTCACCATTTGTGGGGGGCTCATTCTACGAGCAGTACTTC
J gene: TRBJ2-7; V gene: TRBV4-3; clone size: many; D gene: TRBD2; CDR3 protein: CASSQDLAGGSEQYF; CDR3 DNA: TGCGCCAGCAGCCAGGACCTAGCGGGAGGCTCCGAGCAGTACTTC
J gene: TRBJ1-2; V gene: TRBV3-1; clone size: many; D gene: TRBD1; CDR3 protein: CASSQGVQGARSYTF; CDR3 DNA: TGTGCCAGCAGCCAAGGGGTACAGGGGGCTCGGAGCTACACCTTC
J gene: TRBJ2-2; V gene: TRBV12-5; clone size: few; D gene: .; CDR3 protein: CASGSGFVSGELFF; CDR3 DNA: TGTGCTAGTGGTTCGGGATTTGTTTCCGGGGAGCTGTTTTTT
J gene: TRBJ1-1; V gene: TRBV15; clone size: many; D gene: .; CDR3 protein: CATSSGGSLNEAFF; CDR3 DNA: TGTGCCACCAGCAGTGGTGGGTCGTTGAATGAAGCTTTCTTT
J gene: TRBJ2-7; V gene: TRBV10-3; clone size: .; D gene: TRBD1; CDR3 protein: CAIRQNPGTGHSYEQYF; CDR3 DNA: TGTGCCATCAGACAAAACCCAGGGACAGGGCATTCCTACGAGCAGTACTTC
J gene: TRBJ2-1; V gene: TRBV9; clone size: few; D gene: .; CDR3 protein: CASSVLGSAAYNEQFF; CDR3 DNA: TGTGCCAGCAGCGTACTCGGCTCGGCAGCCTACAATGAGCAGTTCTTC
J gene: TRBJ1-5; V gene: TRBV7-9; clone size: many; D gene: TRBD1; CDR3 protein: CASSAQGGEPQHF; CDR3 DNA: TGTGCCAGCAGCGCTCAGGGGGGGGAGCCCCAGCATTTT
J gene: TRBJ2-7; V gene: TRBV19; clone size: .; D gene: .; CDR3 protein: CATSDGYWEQYF; CDR3 DNA: TGTGCCACCTCGGACGGCTACTGGGAGCAGTACTTC
J gene: TRBJ2-2; V gene: TRBV6-5; clone size: few; D gene: .; CDR3 protein: CASSSPTGFGTGELFF; CDR3 DNA: TGTGCCAGCAGTTCCCCAACAGGTTTTGGCACCGGGGAGCTGTTTTTT
J gene: TRBJ2-7; V gene: TRBV19; clone size: once; D gene: .; CDR3 protein: CASGFGSYEQYF; CDR3 DNA: TGTGCCTCCGGCTTCGGCTCCTACGAGCAGTACTTC
J gene: TRBJ1-3; V gene: TRBV6-5; clone size: many; D gene: .; CDR3 protein: CASSSMGFSGNTIYF; CDR3 DNA: TGTGCCAGCAGTTCGATGGGGTTTTCTGGAAACACCATATATTTT
J gene: TRBJ2-7; V gene: TRBV7-2; clone size: many; D gene: TRBD2; CDR3 protein: CASSLVGTSGGAYEQYF; CDR3 DNA: TGTGCCAGCAGCTTAGTAGGGACTAGCGGAGGAGCCTACGAGCAGTACTTC
J gene: TRBJ1-1; V gene: TRBV11-3; clone size: many; D gene: .; CDR3 protein: CASSPGRDMNTEAFF; CDR3 DNA: TGTGCCAGCAGCCCCGGACGGGATATGAACACTGAAGCTTTCTTT
J gene: TRBJ1-4; V gene: TRBV9; clone size: .; D gene: .; CDR3 protein: CASSPLVGKGKLFF; CDR3 DNA: TGTGCCAGCAGCCCCCTCGTGGGGAAGGGAAAACTGTTTTTT
J gene: TRBJ2-2; V gene: TRBV20-1; clone size: many; D gene: .; CDR3 protein: CSAPAQRATGELFF; CDR3 DNA: TGCAGTGCTCCAGCCCAGAGGGCCACCGGGGAGCTGTTTTTT
J gene: TRBJ2-7; V gene: TRBV6-5; clone size: .; D gene: .; CDR3 protein: CASSYPGTPTYEQYF; CDR3 DNA: TGTGCCAGCAGTTACCCAGGGACACCTACCTACGAGCAGTACTTC
J gene: TRBJ2-1; V gene: TRBV18; clone size: .; D gene: .; CDR3 protein: CASSPLDSAYNEQFF; CDR3 DNA: TGTGCCAGCTCACCATTGGATTCGGCCTACAATGAGCAGTTCTTC
J gene: TRBJ1-5; V gene: TRBV6-2/TRBV6-3; clone size: .; D gene: .; CDR3 protein: CASRPQGEGQPQHF; CDR3 DNA: TGTGCCAGCAGACCACAGGGTGAAGGGCAGCCCCAGCATTTT
J gene: TRBJ1-5; V gene: TRBV15; clone size: .; D gene: .; CDR3 protein: CATSTFMGGIQPQHF; CDR3 DNA: TGTGCCACCAGCACCTTCATGGGGGGGATTCAGCCCCAGCATTTT
J gene: TRBJ1-5; V gene: TRBV10-2; clone size: .; D gene: .; CDR3 protein: CASGGDQPQHF; CDR3 DNA: TGCGCCAGCGGGGGGGATCAGCCCCAGCATTTT
J gene: TRBJ2-1; V gene: TRBV2; clone size: few; D gene: TRBD2; CDR3 protein: CASSRDYSNEQFF; CDR3 DNA: TGTGCCAGCAGCAGGGACTACTCCAATGAGCAGTTCTTC
J gene: TRBJ1-1; V gene: TRBV29-1; clone size: many; D gene: .; CDR3 protein: CSSERAQGGTEAFF; CDR3 DNA: TGCAGCTCCGAACGGGCACAGGGTGGGACTGAAGCTTTCTTT
J gene: TRBJ1-1; V gene: TRBV7-3; clone size: many; D gene: .; CDR3 protein: CASSPKLNTEAFF; CDR3 DNA: TGTGCCAGCAGCCCAAAATTGAACACTGAAGCTTTCTTT